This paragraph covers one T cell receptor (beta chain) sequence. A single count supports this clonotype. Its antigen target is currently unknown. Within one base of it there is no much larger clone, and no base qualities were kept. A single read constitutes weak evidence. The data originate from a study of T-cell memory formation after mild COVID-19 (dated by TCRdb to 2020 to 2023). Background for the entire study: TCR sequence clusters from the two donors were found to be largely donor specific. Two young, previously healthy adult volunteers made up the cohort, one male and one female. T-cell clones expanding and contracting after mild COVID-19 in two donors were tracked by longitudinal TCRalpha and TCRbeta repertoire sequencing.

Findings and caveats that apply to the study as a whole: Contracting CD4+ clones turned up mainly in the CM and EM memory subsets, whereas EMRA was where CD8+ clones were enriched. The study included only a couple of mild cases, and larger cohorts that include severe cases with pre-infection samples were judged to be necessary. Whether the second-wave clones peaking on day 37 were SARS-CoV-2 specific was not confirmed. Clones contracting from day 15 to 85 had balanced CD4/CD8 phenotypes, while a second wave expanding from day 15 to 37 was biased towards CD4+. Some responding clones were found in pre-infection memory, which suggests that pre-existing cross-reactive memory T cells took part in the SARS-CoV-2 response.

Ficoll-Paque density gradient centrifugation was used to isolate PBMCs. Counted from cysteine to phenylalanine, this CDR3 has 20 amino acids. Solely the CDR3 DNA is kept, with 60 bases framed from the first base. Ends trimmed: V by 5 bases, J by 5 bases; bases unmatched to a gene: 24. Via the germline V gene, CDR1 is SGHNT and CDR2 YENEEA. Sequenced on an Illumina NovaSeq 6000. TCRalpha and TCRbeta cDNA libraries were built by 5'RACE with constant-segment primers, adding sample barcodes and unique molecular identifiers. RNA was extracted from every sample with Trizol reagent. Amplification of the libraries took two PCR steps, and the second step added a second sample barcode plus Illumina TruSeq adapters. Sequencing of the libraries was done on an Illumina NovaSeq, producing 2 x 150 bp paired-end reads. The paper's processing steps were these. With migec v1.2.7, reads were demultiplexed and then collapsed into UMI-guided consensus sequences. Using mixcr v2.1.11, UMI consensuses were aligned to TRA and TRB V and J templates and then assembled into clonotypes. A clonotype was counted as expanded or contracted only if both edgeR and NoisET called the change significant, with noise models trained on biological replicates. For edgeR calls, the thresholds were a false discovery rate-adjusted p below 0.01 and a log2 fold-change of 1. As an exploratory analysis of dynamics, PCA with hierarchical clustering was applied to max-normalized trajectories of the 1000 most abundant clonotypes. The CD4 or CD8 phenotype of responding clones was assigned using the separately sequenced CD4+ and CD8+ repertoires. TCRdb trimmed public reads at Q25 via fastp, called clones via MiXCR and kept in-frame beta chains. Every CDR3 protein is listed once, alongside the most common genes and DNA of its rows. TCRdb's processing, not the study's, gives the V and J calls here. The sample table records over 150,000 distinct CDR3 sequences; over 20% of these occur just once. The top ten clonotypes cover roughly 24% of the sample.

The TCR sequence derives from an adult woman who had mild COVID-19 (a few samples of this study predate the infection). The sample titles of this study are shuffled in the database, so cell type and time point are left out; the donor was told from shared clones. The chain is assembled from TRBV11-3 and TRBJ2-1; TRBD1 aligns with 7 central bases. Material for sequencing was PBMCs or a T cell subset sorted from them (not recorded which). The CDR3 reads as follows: CASSPWTGQMVPRWHNEQFF. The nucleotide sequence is TGTGCCAGCAGCCCCTGGACGGGACAGATGGTCCCACGGTGGCACAATGAGCAGTTCTTC. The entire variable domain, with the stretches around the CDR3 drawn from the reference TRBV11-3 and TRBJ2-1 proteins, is EAGVVQSPRYKIIEKKQPVAFWCNPISGHNTLYWYLQNLGQGPELLIRYENEEAVDDSQLPKDRFSAERLKGVDSTLKIQPAELGDSAVYLCASSPWTGQMVPRWHNEQFFGPGTRLTVL.